This T cell receptor (beta chain) is from a study of early T cells in non-severe SARS-CoV-2 infection. Trimming removed 0 bases at V and 10 bases at J, with 13 bases between. This CDR3 contains 14 residues. Germline V lookup: CDR1 SGHNT, CDR2 YENEEA. Unique molecular identifiers were attached to individual cDNA molecules. One entry per CDR3 protein results from TCRdb running MiXCR on the 5' RACE reads. The table has more than 55,000 distinct CDR3 sequences, about 4.6% seen once. In its sample, this clonotype was seen a few times. Its matching antigen is unknown. Study results and caveats: In VDJdb matching, anti-spike CD8 responses were favored while private and CD4 specificities went missing.

The clonotype was recovered from an adult who was a healthcare worker with PCR-confirmed SARS-CoV-2 infection or an uninfected control (not recorded which). The donor label of this sample is uncertain. The sequences come from whole blood, collected at baseline. V is TRBV11-3 and J is TRBJ2-1; possibly TRBD2 for D (6 bases). CDR3 sequence: CASSLDPASAEQFF. The CDR3 DNA sequence: TGTGCCAGCAGCTTAGATCCGGCTAGCGCCGAGCAGTTCTTC. Full variable domain (outside the CDR3, taken from reference TRBV11-3 and TRBJ2-1): EAGVVQSPRYKIIEKKQPVAFWCNPISGHNTLYWYLQNLGQGPELLIRYENEEAVDDSQLPKDRFSAERLKGVDSTLKIQPAELGDSAVYLCASSLDPASAEQFFGPGTRLTVL.